The 23 T cell receptor beta chains in this list originate from one sample, sequenced in a study of neurological immune-mediated disorders. TCRdb itself ran the 5' RACE reads through MiXCR, one entry per CDR3 protein. The table lists about 79,000 distinct CDR3 sequences, 11% to 15% of them singletons. The sample comprised PBMCs. The source is a woman in her 50s in good health.

In regard to this clonotype: This may be a read error: a much more frequent sequence differs by one nucleotide. The J gene is TRBJ2-7, the V gene TRBV3-1, with unresolved D. V was trimmed by 4 bases and J by 6 bases, leaving 16 bases between them. Germline V CDR1 and CDR2: LGHDT, YNNKEL (reference sequence). The CDR3 contains 14 residues. CDR3: CASSLHGSLSEQYF. For the CDR3, the DNA is TGTGCCAGCAGCCTACATGGATCCCTCTCCGAGCAGTACTTC.

This clonotype was detected many times. V usage is TRBV5-6 and J usage is TRBJ2-1; TRBD1 aligns across 8 bases. This CDR3 region has 14 residues. The germline gives CDR1 SGHDT, CDR2 YYEEEE. J lost 8 bases, V lost 1 base, and 5 bases had no gene match. In nucleotides, the CDR3 is TGTGCCAGCAGCTTGTCGGACAGGGTCGATGAGCAGTTCTTC. Translated, it gives CASSLSDRVDEQFF.

This clonotype has at least ten counts. The chain is built from TRBV24-1 and TRBJ1-2; D is possibly TRBD1 (5 bases). V lost 4 bases and J 0 bases, leaving 17 bases between the germline ends. The CDR3 contains 17 residues. Germline V CDR1 and CDR2: KGHDR, SFDVKD. CDR3 amino acids: CATSDPTPGTTNYGYTF. CDR3 DNA: TGTGCCACCAGTGACCCAACTCCGGGGACTACTAACTATGGCTACACCTTC.

Many counts were recorded for this clonotype. The chain is built from TRBV20-1 and TRBJ1-5; D not certain. CDR3 size: 15 residues. In germline, CDR1 is DFQATT, CDR2 SNEGSKA (reference sequence). V was pared by 3 bases and J by 3 bases, with 15 bases between. The CDR3 loop reads CSASPGIRANQPQHF. The CDR3 DNA sequence: TGCAGTGCTAGTCCGGGAATTCGAGCCAATCAGCCCCAGCATTTT.

This clonotype was found many times. In DNA, the CDR3 is TGTGCCACCTCTACAGGACCAAGTGACGAGCAGTACTTC. Translation: CATSTGPSDEQYF. The rearrangement uses TRBV24-1 and TRBJ2-7; D might be TRBD1 (5 bases). Trimming shortened V by 9 bases and J by 5 bases, and 16 bases separated the two germline ends. Germline CDR1 reads KGHDR; CDR2 reads SFDVKD. This CDR3 spans 13 amino acids.

In this sample, this clonotype turned up many times. This chain connects TRBV29-1 to TRBJ2-5, with 7 bases lining up with TRBD1. Germline V lookup: CDR1 SQVTM, CDR2 ANQGSEA. Germline trimming cut 7 bases from V and 5 bases from J; bases unmatched to any gene: 16. The CDR3 has 15 residues. In DNA form, the CDR3 reads TGCAGCGGCCAAACAGGGGTATCGATAACGGAGACCCAGTACTTC. This codes for CSGQTGVSITETQYF.

The table lists this clonotype with many counts. The chain has TRBV27 and TRBJ2-2; 10 bases are a match to TRBD1. This CDR3 spans 15 amino acids. Germline V gene sequence: CDR1 MNHEY, CDR2 SMNVEV (reference sequence). V shed 5 bases and J 4 bases; nucleotides not matched to a gene: 4. CDR3: CASSGRTGGTGELFF. CDR3 coding DNA: TGTGCCAGCAGTGGTCGGACAGGGGGCACCGGGGAGCTGTTTTTT.

This clonotype was picked up many times. The rearrangement uses TRBV20-1 and TRBJ1-6; TRBD1 matches at 8 bases. Unmatched junction bases numbered 6, after V lost 2 bases and J lost 6 bases. Germline V lookup: CDR1 DFQATT, CDR2 SNEGSKA (reference sequence). The CDR3 runs to 15 residues. The CDR3 here is CSARSQGAGNSPLHF. As DNA, the CDR3 is TGCAGTGCTAGATCGCAGGGGGCGGGTAATTCACCCCTCCACTTT.

This clonotype was picked up many times. The chain couples TRBV5-1 to TRBJ2-7; maybe TRBD2 (6 bases). The CDR3 loop spans 16 amino acids. CDR1 and CDR2 from the germline V gene are SGHRS and YFSETQ. V was shortened by 4 bases and J by 7 bases, with 24 bases between the two germline ends. CDR3 residues: CASSAPQGGVMSEQYF. For the CDR3, the DNA is TGCGCCAGCAGCGCCCCTCAGGGCGGGGTGATGAGTGAGCAGTACTTC.

The chain couples TRBV7-9 to TRBJ2-7, with a weak D call TRBD2 (5 bases). The ends were cut back, 5 bases at V and 5 bases at J, with 13 bases in the middle. Germline loops: CDR1 SEHNR, CDR2 FQNEAQ (reference sequence). The CDR3 contains 13 residues. CDR3 bases: TGTGCCAGCAGCCCAAAGACGCGGGACGAGCAGTACGTC. Amino acid sequence: CASSPKTRDEQYV.

The V and J genes are TRBV7-8 and TRBJ2-7, with 10 nucleotides matching TRBD2. Germline lookup yields CDR1 SGHVS and CDR2 FQNEAQ. The CDR3 contains 15 residues. The V segment lost 3 bases and the J segment 1 base; nucleotides outside the gene matches: 3. The CDR3 region is CASSFGTSVSYEQYF. The CDR3 DNA is TGTGCCAGCAGCTTCGGGACTAGCGTTTCCTACGAGCAGTACTTC.

Ten or more counts support this clonotype. The rearrangement joins TRBV27 to TRBJ2-7; D possibly corresponds to TRBD2 (5 bases). Germline CDR1 MNHEY, CDR2 SMNVEV (reference sequence). V lost 7 bases to trimming and J lost 4 bases, with 14 bases between them. The CDR3 sequence is 13 residues long. DNA for the CDR3: TGTGCCAGCACCTCCCGGGATGTTTACGAGCAGTACTTC. This translates into CASTSRDVYEQYF.

Many counts were recorded for this clonotype. The chain recombines TRBV3-1 with TRBJ2-1, with 12 bases identical to TRBD2. CDR1 and CDR2 (germline): LGHDT, YNNKEL (reference sequence). The CDR3 has 13 residues. V lost 10 bases and J lost 8; bases outside the gene matches: 6. CDR3 sequence (DNA): TGTGCCACCGGGCGACTAGCGGGAGATGAGCAGTTCTTC. It is translated as CATGRLAGDEQFF.

This clonotype was detected many times. This chain links TRBV9 with TRBJ1-6; D gene unclear. Germline V gene lookup returns CDR1 SGDLS and CDR2 YYNGEE. The CDR3 is made up of 14 amino acids. V was clipped by 0 bases and J by 10 bases, with 11 bases between them. The CDR3 sequence is CASSVGSMRSPLHF. The CDR3 DNA reads as TGTGCCAGCAGCGTAGGGTCTATGCGATCACCCCTCCACTTT.

In this sample, this clonotype turned up many times. The chain has TRBV6-1 and TRBJ1-5; D is perhaps TRBD1 (6 bases). The ends were cut back, 8 bases at V and 3 bases at J, with 14 bases in the middle. The CDR3 is made up of 14 amino acids. Per the germline V gene, CDR1 is MNHNS and CDR2 is SASEGT. CDR3: CASADRRINQPQHF. The CDR3 DNA sequence: TGTGCCAGCGCCGACAGGAGAATCAATCAGCCCCAGCATTTT.

This clonotype appeared many times. V usage is TRBV5-1 and J usage is TRBJ2-3, with D possibly TRBD1 on 5 matching bases. The V end lost 2 bases, the J end lost 2 bases, and 12 bases lay between the germline ends. Germline CDR1 reads SGHRS; CDR2 reads YFSETQ. CDR3 length: 15 residues. For the CDR3, the DNA is TGCGCCAGCAGCTTCAATTCCAGGGCCACAGATACGCAGTATTTT. Its protein is CASSFNSRATDTQYF.

This chain uses TRBV7-8 with TRBJ1-1, with D unclear. CDR1 SGHVS and CDR2 FQNEAQ come from the germline V gene. With 1 base removed from V and 6 bases from J, the gap between germline ends came to 12 bases. The CDR3 consists of 14 residues. In DNA form, the CDR3 reads TGTGCCAGCAGCTTAGTTGTGGGGTTGTCTGAAGCTTTCTTT. Protein: CASSLVVGLSEAFF.

This sequence joins TRBV4-1 and TRBJ1-2; tentative D call: TRBD1 (5 bases). The CDR3 runs to 14 residues. CDR1 MGHRA and CDR2 YSYEKL come from the germline V gene. Trimming took off 4 bases at V and 4 bases at J, with 13 bases between the two ends. In DNA form, the CDR3 reads TGCGCCAGCAGCCTTTCCGACAGTACCTATGGCTACACCTTC. This gives the protein CASSLSDSTYGYTF.

This clonotype was counted between two and nine times. The J gene is TRBJ2-7, the V gene TRBV7-2, with 15 nucleotides matching TRBD2. The CDR3 loop spans 17 amino acids. V lost 6 bases, J lost 4 bases, and 10 bases stayed unmatched. Germline V gene lookup returns CDR1 SGHTA and CDR2 FQGNSA. The chain's CDR3 is CASSRTSGGGKGYEQYF. The CDR3 region has the DNA TGTGCCAGCAGTAGGACTAGCGGGGGGGGTAAGGGGTACGAGCAGTACTTC.

This clonotype was counted at least ten times. CDR3 in DNA: TGTGCCAGCAGCTTAGAAACAATCGGACAGGGTGCAGATACGCAGTATTTT. Protein: CASSLETIGQGADTQYF. The chain combines TRBV7-6 with TRBJ2-3, with TRBD1 matching over 8 bases. Trimming cost V 1 base and J 4 bases; bases outside gene matches: 10. From germline, CDR1 is SGHVS and CDR2 FNYEAQ. This CDR3 spans 17 amino acids.

This clonotype has at least ten counts. This chain links TRBV10-1 with TRBJ2-7, with D possibly matching TRBD2 (5 bases). The ends were cut back, 3 bases at V and 7 bases at J, with 16 bases in the middle. Germline lookup yields CDR1 WNHNN and CDR2 SYGVQD (reference sequence). The CDR3 runs 14 residues. CDR3 sequence reads: CASSEVSSGFEQYF. For the CDR3, the DNA is TGCGCCAGCAGTGAAGTTAGCTCGGGATTTGAGCAGTACTTC.

The CDR3 DNA reads TGTGCCAGCAGCCGGCGAGACAGGGGAGAGACCCAGTACTTC. Translating it yields CASSRRDRGETQYF. The V call is TRBV4-2, the J call TRBJ2-5; 8 nucleotides align to TRBD1. V was clipped by 4 bases and J by 4 bases; unmatched bases: 5. Germline CDR1 is LGHNA and CDR2 is YNFKEQ. The CDR3 spans 14 residues.

Details on this clonotype: A much more abundant neighbour one base away suggests this may be a read error. This chain joins TRBV7-2 and TRBJ2-3, with D tentatively TRBD1 (6 bases). CDR3 length: 15 amino acids. V was trimmed by 5 bases and J by 0 bases, leaving 12 bases between them. Per germline, CDR1 SGHTA and CDR2 FQGNSA. The CDR3 spells CASSPQGCSTDTQYF. The CDR3 nucleotides are TGTGCCAGCAGCCCTCAGGGGTGTAGCACAGATACGCAGTATTTT.